The TCR beta chain described here comes from a study of blood T cell repertoires in COVID-19. The wider study: PBMCs, B-cell-depleted T cells, or T cells were the source of the cDNA or gDNA that made up the material.

Germline V gives CDR1 SEHNR, CDR2 FQNEAQ (reference sequence). Trimming took 3 bases from V and 5 from J, leaving 16 bases between them. The CDR3 length is 16 residues. Membership in each cohort depended on participant-reported clinical history. Here immunoSEQ multiplex PCR was the method, and the copy in TCRdb shows in-frame clones only, minus some. The sample contains a few hundred thousand clones, around nine tenths of which appear only once. The chain couples TRBV7-9 to TRBJ1-4; possibly TRBD1 for D (5 bases). The receptor was isolated from a woman aged 25 to 39 who had been exposed to COVID-19. The sequenced sample consisted of PBMCs or T cells enriched from blood (not recorded which). This chain's CDR3 is CASSFRARERNEKLFF. CDR3 nucleotide sequence: TGTGCCAGCAGCTTCAGGGCCCGGGAGAGAAATGAAAAACTGTTTTTT.